This TCR beta chain stems from a study of cytomegalovirus exposure and HLA in healthy donors. On the study more broadly: Genetic ancestry analysis placed about 76% of the approximately 390 donors that were genotyped in the Caucasian-associated cluster. General study results and limits: Analysis was carried out at a later point, and it linked a missense DCLRE1C variant to TCR beta V- and J-gene trimming.

This clone has a single count. Its antigen is still unknown. Trimming pared 2 bases from V and 3 bases from J, leaving 11 bases between. Germline loops: CDR1 GTSNPN, CDR2 SVGIG (reference sequence). The CDR3 sequence is 14 residues long. PCR employed 60 Vbeta and 13 Jbeta primers. Original processing notes: Some 9.9 million of about 80 million unique TCR beta chains were shared, per a later count. Sequencing used immunoSEQ multiplex PCR; TCRdb keeps in-frame clones, though not all of them. V and J calls plus clone size are reproduced from that table; the DNA served to infer D and trimming. Of 150,000 to 200,000 clones in the sample, roughly 60% were seen once.

Sequencing input: PBMCs. The rearrangement joins TRBV30 to TRBJ1-5; the D gene is possibly TRBD1 (5 bases). The sequence was obtained from a man aged 35 to 55 in good health and CMV-seronegative. The CDR3 here is CAWSKGQHNQPQHF. For the CDR3, the DNA is TGTGCCTGGAGTAAGGGGCAGCACAATCAGCCCCAGCATTTT.